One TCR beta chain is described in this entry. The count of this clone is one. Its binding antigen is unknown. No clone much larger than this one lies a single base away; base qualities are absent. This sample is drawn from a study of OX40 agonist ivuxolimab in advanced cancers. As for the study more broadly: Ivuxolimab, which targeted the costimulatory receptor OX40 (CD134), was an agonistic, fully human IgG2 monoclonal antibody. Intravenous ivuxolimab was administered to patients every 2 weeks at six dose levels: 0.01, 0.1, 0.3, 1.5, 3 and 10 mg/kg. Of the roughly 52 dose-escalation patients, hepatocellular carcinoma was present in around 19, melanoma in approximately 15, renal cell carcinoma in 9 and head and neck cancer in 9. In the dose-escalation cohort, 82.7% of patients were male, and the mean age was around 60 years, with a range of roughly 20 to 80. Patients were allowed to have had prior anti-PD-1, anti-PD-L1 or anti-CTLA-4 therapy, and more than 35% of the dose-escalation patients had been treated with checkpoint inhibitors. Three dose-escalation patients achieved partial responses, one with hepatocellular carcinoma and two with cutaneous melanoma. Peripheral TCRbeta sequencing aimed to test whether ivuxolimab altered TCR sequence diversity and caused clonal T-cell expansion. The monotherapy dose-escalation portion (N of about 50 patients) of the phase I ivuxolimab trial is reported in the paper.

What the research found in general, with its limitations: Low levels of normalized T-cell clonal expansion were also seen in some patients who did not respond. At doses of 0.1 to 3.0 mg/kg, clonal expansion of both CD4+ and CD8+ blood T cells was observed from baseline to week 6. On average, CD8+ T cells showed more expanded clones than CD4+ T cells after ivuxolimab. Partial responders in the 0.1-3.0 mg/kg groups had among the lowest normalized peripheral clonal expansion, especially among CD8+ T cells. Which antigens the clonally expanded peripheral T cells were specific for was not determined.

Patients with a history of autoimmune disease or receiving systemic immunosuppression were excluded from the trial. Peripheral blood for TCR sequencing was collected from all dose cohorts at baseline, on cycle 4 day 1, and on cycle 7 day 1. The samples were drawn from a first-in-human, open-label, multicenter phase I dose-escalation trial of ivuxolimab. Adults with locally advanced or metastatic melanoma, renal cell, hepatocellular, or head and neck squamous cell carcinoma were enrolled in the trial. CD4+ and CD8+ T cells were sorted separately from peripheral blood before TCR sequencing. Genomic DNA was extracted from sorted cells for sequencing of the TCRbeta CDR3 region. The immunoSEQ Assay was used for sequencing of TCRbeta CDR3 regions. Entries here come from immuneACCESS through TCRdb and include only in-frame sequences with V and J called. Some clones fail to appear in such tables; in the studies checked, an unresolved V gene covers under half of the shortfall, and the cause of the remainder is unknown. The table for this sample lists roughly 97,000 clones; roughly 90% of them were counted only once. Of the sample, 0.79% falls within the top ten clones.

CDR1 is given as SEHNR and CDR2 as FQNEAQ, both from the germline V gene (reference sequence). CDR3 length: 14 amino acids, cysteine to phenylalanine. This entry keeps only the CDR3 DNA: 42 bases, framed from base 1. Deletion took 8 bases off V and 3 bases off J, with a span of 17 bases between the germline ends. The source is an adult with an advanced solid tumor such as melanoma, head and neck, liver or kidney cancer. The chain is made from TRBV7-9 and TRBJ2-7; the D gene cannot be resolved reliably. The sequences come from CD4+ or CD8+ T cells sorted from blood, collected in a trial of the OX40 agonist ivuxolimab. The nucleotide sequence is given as TGTGCCAGCTCCCTATACGGCAGCAACTACGAGCAGTACTTC. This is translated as CASSLYGSNYEQYF.